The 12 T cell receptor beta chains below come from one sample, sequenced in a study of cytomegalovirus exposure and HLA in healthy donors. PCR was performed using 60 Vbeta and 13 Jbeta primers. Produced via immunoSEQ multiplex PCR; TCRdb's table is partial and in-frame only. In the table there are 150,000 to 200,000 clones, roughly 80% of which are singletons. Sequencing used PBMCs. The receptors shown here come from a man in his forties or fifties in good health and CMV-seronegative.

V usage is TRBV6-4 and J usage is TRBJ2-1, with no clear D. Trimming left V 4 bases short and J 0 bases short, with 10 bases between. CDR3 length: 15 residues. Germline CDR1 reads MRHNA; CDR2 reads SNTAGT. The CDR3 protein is CASSVSGFSYNEQFF. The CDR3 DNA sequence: TGTGCCAGCAGTGTTTCGGGTTTCTCCTACAATGAGCAGTTCTTC.

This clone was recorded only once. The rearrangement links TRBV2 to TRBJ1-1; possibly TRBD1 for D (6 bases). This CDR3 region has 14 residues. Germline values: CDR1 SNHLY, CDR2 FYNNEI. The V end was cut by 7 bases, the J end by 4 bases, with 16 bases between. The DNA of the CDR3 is TGTGCCAGCACCCGCCTCACAGGGATCACTGAAGCTTTCTTT. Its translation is CASTRLTGITEAFF.

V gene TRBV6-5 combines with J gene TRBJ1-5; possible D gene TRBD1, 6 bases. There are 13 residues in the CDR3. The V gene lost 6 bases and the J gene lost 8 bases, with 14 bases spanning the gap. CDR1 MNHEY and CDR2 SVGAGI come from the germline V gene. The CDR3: CASSRTVGEPQHF. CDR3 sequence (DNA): TGTGCCAGCAGCCGGACAGTCGGAGAGCCCCAGCATTTT.

CDR3 in DNA: TGTGCCAGCAGTTGGAGCGGGAGTGCCTACAATGAGCAGTTCTTC. It encodes CASSWSGSAYNEQFF. The rearrangement joins TRBV27 to TRBJ2-1; 8 bases agree with TRBD2. The CDR3 has 15 amino acids. After removal of 4 bases from V and 2 bases from J, the junction contained 4 bases not matched to a gene. The germline V gene has CDR1 MNHEY and CDR2 SMNVEV (reference sequence).

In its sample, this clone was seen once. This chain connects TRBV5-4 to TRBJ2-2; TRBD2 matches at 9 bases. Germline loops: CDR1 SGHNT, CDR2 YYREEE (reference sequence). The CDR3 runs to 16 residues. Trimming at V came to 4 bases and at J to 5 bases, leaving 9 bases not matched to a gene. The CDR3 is CASSPRGAGGTGELFF. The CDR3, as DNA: TGTGCCAGCAGCCCCCGGGGAGCGGGAGGTACCGGGGAGCTGTTTTTT.

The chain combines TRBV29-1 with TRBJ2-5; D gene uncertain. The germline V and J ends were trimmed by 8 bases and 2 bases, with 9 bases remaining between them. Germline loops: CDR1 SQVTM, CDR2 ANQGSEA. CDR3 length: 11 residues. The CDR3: CSLSSQETQYF. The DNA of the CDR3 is TGCAGCTTGAGCTCTCAAGAGACCCAGTACTTC.

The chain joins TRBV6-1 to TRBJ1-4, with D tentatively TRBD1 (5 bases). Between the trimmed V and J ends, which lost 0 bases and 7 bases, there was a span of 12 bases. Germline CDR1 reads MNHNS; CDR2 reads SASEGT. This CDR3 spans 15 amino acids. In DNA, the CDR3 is TGTGCCAGCAGTGAAGCAGGGGCGGGGGGTGAAAAACTGTTTTTT. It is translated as CASSEAGAGGEKLFF.

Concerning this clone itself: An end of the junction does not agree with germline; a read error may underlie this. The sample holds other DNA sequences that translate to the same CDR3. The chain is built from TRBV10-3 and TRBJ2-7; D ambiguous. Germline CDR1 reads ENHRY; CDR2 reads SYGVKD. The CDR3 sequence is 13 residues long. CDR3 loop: CAIFPGPGYEQYF. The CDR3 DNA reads TGCGCCATCTTCCCGGGTCCGGGTTACGAGCAGTACTTC.

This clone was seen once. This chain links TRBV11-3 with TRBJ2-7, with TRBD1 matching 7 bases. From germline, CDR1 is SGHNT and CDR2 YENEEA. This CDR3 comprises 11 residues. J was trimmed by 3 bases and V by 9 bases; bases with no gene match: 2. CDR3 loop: CARQGYYEQYF. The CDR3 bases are TGTGCCAGACAGGGGTACTACGAGCAGTACTTC. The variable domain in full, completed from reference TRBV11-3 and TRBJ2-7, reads EAGVVQSPRYKIIEKKQPVAFWCNPISGHNTLYWYLQNLGQGPELLIRYENEEAVDDSQLPKDRFSAERLKGVDSTLKIQPAELGDSAVYLCARQGYYEQYFGPGTRLTVT.

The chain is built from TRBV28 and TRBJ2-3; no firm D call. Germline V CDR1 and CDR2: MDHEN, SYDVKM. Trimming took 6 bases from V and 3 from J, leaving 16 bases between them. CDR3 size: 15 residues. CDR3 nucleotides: TGTGCCAGCAGCACCCCGACTCCGCCGACAGATACGCAGTATTTT. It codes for CASSTPTPPTDTQYF.

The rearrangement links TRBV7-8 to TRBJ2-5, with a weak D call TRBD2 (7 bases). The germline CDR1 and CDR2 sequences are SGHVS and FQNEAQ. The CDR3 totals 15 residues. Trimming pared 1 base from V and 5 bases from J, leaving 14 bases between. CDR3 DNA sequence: TGTGCCAGCAGCTTAGACCGGGGGCGGGGGGAGACCCAGTACTTC. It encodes CASSLDRGRGETQYF.

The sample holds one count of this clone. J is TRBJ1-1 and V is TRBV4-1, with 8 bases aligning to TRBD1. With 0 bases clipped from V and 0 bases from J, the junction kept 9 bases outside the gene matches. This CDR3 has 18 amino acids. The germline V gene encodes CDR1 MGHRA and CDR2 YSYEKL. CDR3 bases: TGCGCCAGCAGCCAAGATTCAGGGGGCGCAAGAATGAACACTGAAGCTTTCTTT. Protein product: CASSQDSGGARMNTEAFF.